Shown below are 22 T cell receptor beta chains from a single sample sequenced in a study of shared clonotypes between healthy human individuals. Assay: immunoSEQ multiplex PCR; the TCRdb copy retains only in-frame clones and omits some. The sample consists of around 300,000 clones, roughly 87% of them appearing once. Sequencing input: memory CD8+ T cells sorted from blood. Subset in this sample: CD45RO+ cells pooled with CCR7-negative TemRA cells. Receptors were obtained from a man aged 18 to 29 in good health.

The gene calls are TRBV5-1 and TRBJ2-1, with 7 nucleotides matching TRBD2. The CDR3 is 15 residues long. V trimming: 3 bases; J trimming: 5 bases; junction bases outside the gene matches: 8. Germline V gene lookup returns CDR1 SGHRS and CDR2 YFSETQ. CDR3 sequence reads: CASSSRLAGDNEQFF. The CDR3 DNA reads as TGCGCCAGCAGCTCCAGACTAGCTGGGGACAATGAGCAGTTCTTC.

The chain carries TRBV6-4 and TRBJ2-3, with 9 positions matching TRBD2. Trimming took 0 bases from V and 7 from J; bases not matched to a gene: 8. The germline gives CDR1 MRHNA, CDR2 SNTAGT. The CDR3 length is 16 residues. The DNA for the CDR3 is TGTGCCAGCAGTGACTCGACGCGGGAGGGCCACAATACGCAGTATTTT. Its protein is CASSDSTREGHNTQYF.

This clone was seen just once. The rearrangement links TRBV12-2 to TRBJ2-4; no DNA check was done on the table's D call, TRBD2. TRBV12-2 is classified as a pseudogene. CDR3 size: 19 residues. CDR3 nucleotide sequence: TGTGCAAGTCGCTTGGAGGGACTAGCGGGAGGGCGAGCCAAAAACATTCAGTACTTC. Translating gives CASRLEGLAGGRAKNIQYF.

This chain uses TRBV6-5 with TRBJ1-1; possible D gene TRBD1, 6 bases. The CDR3 is 13 amino acids. Germline loops: CDR1 MNHEY, CDR2 SVGAGI. Between the trimmed V and J ends, which lost 8 bases and 7 bases, there was a span of 17 bases. Here the CDR3 reads CASGLVGADEAFF. The CDR3 nucleotides are TGTGCCAGCGGTCTGGTGGGGGCCGATGAAGCTTTCTTT.

The chain has TRBV5-6 and TRBJ1-6; a possible D gene is TRBD1 (5 bases). The V end lost 5 bases, the J end lost 6 bases, and 15 bases lay between the germline ends. The CDR3 contains 15 residues. Germline values: CDR1 SGHDT, CDR2 YYEEEE. CDR3 loop: CASRSGGGRNSPLHF. CDR3 coding DNA: TGTGCCAGCAGGTCTGGGGGAGGACGTAATTCACCCCTCCACTTT. The full variable domain, with the rest looked up from reference TRBV5-6 and TRBJ1-6, is DAGVTQSPTHLIKTRGQQVTLRCSPKSGHDTVSWYQQALGQGPQFIFQYYEEEERQRGNFPDRFSGHQFPNYSSELNVNALLLGDSALYLCASRSGGGRNSPLHFGNGTRLTVT.

This clone was picked up one time. This chain joins TRBV4-3 and TRBJ1-5; tentatively, D is TRBD1 (6 bases). V was cut by 4 bases and J by 7 bases, with 14 bases left in between. Germline V gene data show CDR1 as LGHNA and CDR2 as YSLEER. This CDR3 has 14 residues. For the CDR3, the DNA is TGCGCCAGCAGCCGGAACAGGGTAGGACAGCCCCAGCATTTT. This encodes CASSRNRVGQPQHF.

Many counts were recorded for this clone. The chain has TRBV2 and TRBJ1-5, with 12 positions matching TRBD1. Germline CDR1 is SNHLY and CDR2 is FYNNEI. V gave up 6 bases and J gave up 5 bases; unmatched junction bases: 5. CDR3 length: 15 residues. The CDR3 region has the DNA TGTGCCAGCAGGGAGGGGACAGGGGGCTATCAGCCCCAGCATTTT. Its protein product is CASREGTGGYQPQHF.

The chain's CDR3 is CASSQRGTSNYGYTF. CDR3 nucleotides: TGTGCCAGCAGCCAACGGGGGACAAGTAACTATGGCTACACCTTC. The chain uses TRBV9 and TRBJ1-2, with D perhaps TRBD1 (6 bases). The V end lost 4 bases, the J end lost 1 base, and 14 bases lay between the germline ends. This CDR3 has 15 amino acids. CDR1 is SGDLS and CDR2 is YYNGEE in the germline V gene.

The chain combines TRBV9 with TRBJ1-1; D not resolved. This CDR3 is 15 amino acids long. Germline CDR1 reads SGDLS; CDR2 reads YYNGEE. Trimming left V 4 bases short and J 0 bases short, with 13 bases between. The CDR3 DNA is TGTGCCAGCAGCTCCACCTCGGGCTTGAACACTGAAGCTTTCTTT. It is translated as CASSSTSGLNTEAFF.

The genes are TRBV5-1 and TRBJ1-4; the match to TRBD1 covers 7 bases. The CDR3 has 15 amino acids. The V gene's germline CDR1 is SGHRS and CDR2 YFSETQ. With 4 bases clipped from V and 8 bases from J, the junction kept 11 bases outside the gene matches. CDR3: CASSPGQADREKLFF. In DNA form, the CDR3 reads TGCGCCAGCAGCCCCGGACAGGCCGATCGGGAAAAACTGTTTTTT.

This clone was observed once. A junction boundary mismatches the germline segment, possibly from a read error. CDR3 loop: CASSNRDGNNSPLHF. As DNA, the CDR3 is TGTGCTAGCAGCAACCGGGACGGCAATAATTCACCCCTCCACTTT. The rearrangement links TRBV7-7 to TRBJ1-6, with TRBD1 as a possible D gene (5 bases). CDR3 size: 15 residues. CDR1 SSHAT and CDR2 FNYEAQ come from the germline V gene (reference sequence).

V and J are TRBV29-1 and TRBJ2-1; 12 nucleotides match TRBD2. The CDR3 consists of 16 residues. CDR1 and CDR2 from the germline V gene are SQVTM and ANQGSEA. J lost 5 bases, V lost 1 base, and 6 bases had no gene match. The CDR3 reads CSVEGTRTSGDNEQFF. CDR3 bases: TGCAGCGTTGAAGGGACCCGGACTAGCGGGGACAATGAGCAGTTCTTC.

The chain has TRBV7-9 and TRBJ1-6, with D tentatively TRBD1 (6 bases). V lost 5 bases to trimming and J lost 10 bases, with 9 bases between them. Germline-derived CDR1 and CDR2 are SEHNR and FQNEAQ (reference sequence). CDR3 size: 12 residues. CDR3 residues: CASSPGASPLHF. In DNA, the CDR3 is TGTGCCAGCAGCCCAGGGGCATCACCCCTCCACTTT.

The chain links TRBV4-3 to TRBJ2-7; TRBD2 aligns across 8 bases. J was trimmed by 0 bases and V by 4 bases; bases with no gene match: 8. The germline gives CDR1 LGHNA, CDR2 YSLEER. The CDR3 spans 16 residues. Here the CDR3 DNA reads TGCGCCAGCAGCCGGACCTTAGCGGGGAACTCCTACGAGCAGTACTTC. Translated: CASSRTLAGNSYEQYF.

The chain recombines TRBV2 with TRBJ1-5; a weak D match, TRBD1 (5 bases). The CDR3 contains 16 residues. CDR1 SNHLY and CDR2 FYNNEI come from the germline V gene. V was cut by 2 bases and J by 3 bases, with 14 bases left in between. The CDR3 protein is CASSEYSAGPNQPQHF. In nucleotides, the CDR3 is TGTGCCAGCAGTGAATATAGTGCGGGGCCCAATCAGCCCCAGCATTTT.

The V and J genes are TRBV13 and TRBJ2-7; the D is unclear. V lost 3 bases and J lost 3, with 3 bases in between. The CDR3 loop spans 11 amino acids. Per germline, CDR1 PRHDT and CDR2 FYEKMQ (reference sequence). CDR3 in amino acids: CASSFGYEQYF. CDR3 sequence (DNA): TGTGCCAGCAGCTTTGGCTACGAGCAGTACTTC.

This chain connects TRBV5-6 to TRBJ2-7; possible D gene TRBD1, 6 bases. Trimming removed 2 bases from V and 4 bases from J, with 13 bases in between. The CDR3 runs to 14 residues. Germline CDR1 and CDR2: SGHDT and YYEEEE. The CDR3 reads CASSLGDTYYEQYF. Written as DNA, the CDR3 is TGTGCCAGCAGCTTAGGGGACACATATTACGAGCAGTACTTC.

The sample holds one count of this clone. Other nucleotide sequences from this sample produce the same CDR3. The chain's CDR3 is CASSLVAGGTDTQYF. As DNA, the CDR3 is TGTGCCAGCAGCTTAGTTGCGGGGGGGACAGATACGCAGTATTTT. The rearrangement uses TRBV11-2 and TRBJ2-3, with 9 bases fitting TRBD2. The germline CDR1 and CDR2 sequences are SGHAT and FQNNGV. There are 15 residues in the CDR3. J was trimmed by 3 bases and V by 1 base; bases with no gene match: 2.

The chain couples TRBV5-1 to TRBJ2-7, with D perhaps being TRBD1 or TRBD2 (5 bases each). The CDR3 has 13 residues. The ends were cut back, 3 bases at V and 7 bases at J, with 14 bases in the middle. Germline V gene sequence: CDR1 SGHRS, CDR2 YFSETQ. CDR3 sequence reads: CASSSGAIPEQYF. The CDR3 DNA reads TGCGCCAGCAGCTCCGGGGCCATCCCAGAGCAGTACTTC.

This CDR3 is CASSLEARGGGTEAFF. The CDR3 DNA is TGTGCCAGCAGCTTAGAGGCCCGGGGAGGGGGCACTGAAGCTTTCTTT. The V gene is TRBV7-2, the J gene TRBJ1-1, with a weak D call TRBD1 (6 bases). V dropped 1 base and J dropped 4 bases, with 16 bases sitting between them. The CDR3 runs 16 residues. The V gene's germline CDR1 is SGHTA and CDR2 FQGNSA.

The chain joins TRBV7-9 to TRBJ1-1, with a tentative D call TRBD1 (6 bases). This CDR3 contains 13 residues. Germline V CDR1 and CDR2: SEHNR, FQNEAQ (reference sequence). The V end lost 5 bases, the J end lost 6 bases, and 13 bases lay between the germline ends. For the CDR3, the DNA is TGTGCCAGCAGCGATACAGGGATCCCTGAAGCTTTCTTT. Its protein is CASSDTGIPEAFF.

This chain links TRBV4-3 with TRBJ1-1; tentatively, D is TRBD1 (6 bases). Per the germline V gene, CDR1 is LGHNA and CDR2 is YSLEER. The CDR3 has 14 residues. Trimming left V 0 bases short and J 4 bases short, with 9 bases between. The CDR3: CASSQEPRGTEAFF. The CDR3 bases are TGCGCCAGCAGCCAAGAGCCCAGGGGCACTGAAGCTTTCTTT.